The 9 T cell receptor beta chains given below trace back to one sample, sequenced in a study of vaccination and CD4 T cells after COVID-19. The treatment here: roughly ten-day PBMC culture with coronavirus spike peptide pools or control peptides (ViraFEST assay). The antigens for these receptors are not known. Sequencing of DNA taken from cultured CD4+ T cells relied on the Oncomine TCR Beta short-read assay. One entry per CDR3 protein, called by TCRdb with MiXCR from the PCR reads. The sample lists several thousand distinct CDR3 sequences; roughly 50% were seen once. The specimen sequenced was CD4+ T cells from blood, cultured in vitro. The receptor source for this set is a human donor who had recovered from COVID-19.

The CDR3 DNA follows: TGCAGTGCCCGAATACAGGGGTCGTCCAATCAGCCCCAGCATTTT. Protein sequence: CSARIQGSSNQPQHF. The J gene is TRBJ1-5, the V gene TRBV20-1; 7 nucleotides align to TRBD1. CDR1 and CDR2 (germline): DFQATT, SNEGSKA (reference sequence). The CDR3 extends over 15 amino acids. The V and J ends lost 6 bases and 3 bases, in that order; junction bases with no gene match: 11.

The rearrangement links TRBV6-2 or TRBV6-3 to TRBJ1-1, with D hard to call. The V end was cut by 2 bases, the J end by 2 bases, with 3 bases between. The CDR3 loop spans 12 amino acids. The germline V gene has CDR1 MNHEY and CDR2 SVGEGT. The CDR3 sequence: CASSYANTEAFF. The DNA of the CDR3 is TGTGCCAGCAGTTACGCTAACACTGAAGCTTTCTTT.

This rearrangement joins TRBV7-2 to TRBJ2-7; tentatively, D is TRBD1 (5 bases). Germline V gives CDR1 SGHTA, CDR2 FQGNSA. The V and J ends lost 1 base and 5 bases respectively, with 12 bases between them. CDR3 length equals 14 residues. The CDR3 coding sequence is TGTGCCAGCAGCTTAGTCGCAGGGAAGAACGAGCAGTACTTC. The encoded protein is CASSLVAGKNEQYF.

The chain joins TRBV5-5 to TRBJ1-2, with no clear D. The CDR3 length is 13 residues. Trimming pared 4 bases from V and 4 bases from J, leaving 11 bases between. Germline CDR1 and CDR2: SGHKS and YYEKEE (reference sequence). The DNA for the CDR3 is TGTGCCAGCAGCCCCGTCCCCCTCTATGGCTACACCTTC. This codes for CASSPVPLYGYTF.

The chain is built from TRBV7-2 and TRBJ1-6; 7 bases align to TRBD1. The junction had 12 bases not matched to a gene; V was cut back by 1 base and J by 12 bases. Germline V gives CDR1 SGHTA, CDR2 FQGNSA. The CDR3 length is 16 residues. CDR3 loop: CASSLVGQRASRPLHF. The CDR3, as DNA: TGTGCCAGCAGCTTAGTGGGACAGAGAGCGAGTCGACCCCTCCACTTT.

The CDR3 nucleotides are TGCAGTGCTAGAGATGCGGTAGTGGAAGCTTTCTTT. As protein: CSARDAVVEAFF. J is TRBJ1-1 and V is TRBV20-1; the D is unclear. The V gene's germline CDR1 is DFQATT and CDR2 SNEGSKA (reference sequence). The CDR3 contains 12 residues. The V end lost 0 bases, the J end lost 8 bases, and 10 bases lay between the germline ends.

This clonotype was picked up a small number of times. V gene TRBV20-1 combines with J gene TRBJ1-3; D not resolved. Between the trimmed V and J ends, which lost 3 bases and 8 bases, there was a span of 11 bases. The CDR3 runs 12 residues. CDR1 is DFQATT and CDR2 is SNEGSKA in the germline V gene (reference sequence). CDR3 nucleotide sequence: TGCAGTGCTAGCGAGGGCGATGACACCATATATTTT. It yields the protein CSASEGDDTIYF.

This clonotype appeared a single time. V gene TRBV6-1 combines with J gene TRBJ2-7, with TRBD1 matching 9 bases. The CDR3 has 15 residues. V was clipped by 6 bases and J by 2 bases; unmatched bases: 8. Per germline, CDR1 MNHNS and CDR2 SASEGT. In DNA form, the CDR3 reads TGTGCCAGCAGGGACAGGGGACTCCCGACCTACGAGCAGTACTTC. Protein: CASRDRGLPTYEQYF.

The gene calls are TRBV20-1 and TRBJ2-7; no definite D call. Trimming removed 1 base from V and 4 bases from J, with 8 bases in between. Germline CDR1 and CDR2: DFQATT and SNEGSKA (reference sequence). This CDR3 spans 12 amino acids. The CDR3 here is CSARGNGYEQYF. The DNA for the CDR3 is TGCAGTGCTAGAGGTAACGGGTACGAGCAGTACTTC.